This entry concerns a single TCR beta chain. What it binds is not known. This entry comes from a study of OX40 agonist ivuxolimab in advanced cancers. For the study at large: Age averaged around 59 years (range 23 to 79), and roughly 80% were male. A history of anti-PD-1, anti-PD-L1 or anti-CTLA-4 therapy was acceptable, and over 30% had some.

Repertoires were generated with immunoSEQ multiplex PCR, while TCRdb's copy carries only in-frame clones and drops some. The table lists 68,000 or so clones, under 95% of them singletons. The study's findings and limits: Averaging showed that CD8+ T cells had more expanded clones than CD4+ did.

This specimen consisted of CD4+ or CD8+ T cells sorted from blood, obtained in a trial of the OX40 agonist ivuxolimab. The receptor was derived from an adult with an advanced solid tumor such as melanoma, head and neck, liver or kidney cancer.

The CDR3 loop is CASSPDRAQYF. CDR3 bases: TGTGCCAGCAGCCCGGACAGGGCACAGTACTTC. V gene TRBV21-1 combines with J gene TRBJ2-7; the table's D call, TRBD1, has no DNA check behind it. TRBV21-1 is labeled a pseudogene. The CDR3 has 11 amino acids.